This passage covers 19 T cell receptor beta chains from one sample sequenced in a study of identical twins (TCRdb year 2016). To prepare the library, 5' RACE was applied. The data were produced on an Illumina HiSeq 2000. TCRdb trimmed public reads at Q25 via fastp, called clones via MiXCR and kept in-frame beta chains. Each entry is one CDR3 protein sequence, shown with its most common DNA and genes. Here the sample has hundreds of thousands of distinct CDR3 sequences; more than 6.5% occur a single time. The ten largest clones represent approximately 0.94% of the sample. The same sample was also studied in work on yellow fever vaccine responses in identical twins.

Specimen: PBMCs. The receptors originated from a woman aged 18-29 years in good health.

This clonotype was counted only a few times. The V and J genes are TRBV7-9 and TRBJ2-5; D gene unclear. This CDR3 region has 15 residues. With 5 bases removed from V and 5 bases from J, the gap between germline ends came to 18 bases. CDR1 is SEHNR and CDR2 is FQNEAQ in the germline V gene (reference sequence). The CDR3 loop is CASSPRAKSGETQYF. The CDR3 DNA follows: TGTGCCAGCAGCCCCCGGGCCAAAAGTGGGGAGACCCAGTACTTC. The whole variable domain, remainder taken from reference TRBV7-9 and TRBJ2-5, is DTGVSQNPRHKITKRGQNVTFRCDPISEHNRLYWYRQTLGQGPEFLTYFQNEAQLEKSRLLSDRFSAERPKGSFSTLEIQRTEQGDSAMYLCASSPRAKSGETQYFGPGTRLLVL.

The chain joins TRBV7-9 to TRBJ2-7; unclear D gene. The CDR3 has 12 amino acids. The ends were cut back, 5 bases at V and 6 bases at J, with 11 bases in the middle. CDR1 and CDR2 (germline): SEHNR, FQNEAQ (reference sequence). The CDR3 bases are TGTGCCAGCAGCCGAAACGAGGTCGAGCAGTACTTC. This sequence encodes CASSRNEVEQYF.

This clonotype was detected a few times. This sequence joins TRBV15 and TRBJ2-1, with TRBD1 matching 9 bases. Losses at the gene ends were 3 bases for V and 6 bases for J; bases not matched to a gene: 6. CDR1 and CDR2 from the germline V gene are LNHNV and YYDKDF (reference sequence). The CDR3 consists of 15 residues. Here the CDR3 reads CATSSGGQGRNEQFF. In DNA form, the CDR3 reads TGTGCCACCAGCAGCGGGGGACAGGGTCGCAATGAGCAGTTCTTC.

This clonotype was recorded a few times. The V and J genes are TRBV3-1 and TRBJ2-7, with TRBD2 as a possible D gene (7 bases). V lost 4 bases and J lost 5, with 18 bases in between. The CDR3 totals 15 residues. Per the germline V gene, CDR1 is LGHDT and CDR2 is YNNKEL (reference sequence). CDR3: CASSPLLGGGHEQYF. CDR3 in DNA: TGTGCCAGCAGCCCCCTACTAGGGGGAGGGCACGAGCAGTACTTC.

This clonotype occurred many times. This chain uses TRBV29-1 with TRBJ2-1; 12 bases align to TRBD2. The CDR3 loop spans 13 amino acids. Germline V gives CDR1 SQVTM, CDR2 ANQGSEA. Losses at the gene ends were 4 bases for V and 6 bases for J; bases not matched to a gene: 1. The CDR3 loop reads CSVGGLAGNEQFF. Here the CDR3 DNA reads TGCAGCGTTGGGGGACTAGCGGGCAATGAGCAGTTCTTC.

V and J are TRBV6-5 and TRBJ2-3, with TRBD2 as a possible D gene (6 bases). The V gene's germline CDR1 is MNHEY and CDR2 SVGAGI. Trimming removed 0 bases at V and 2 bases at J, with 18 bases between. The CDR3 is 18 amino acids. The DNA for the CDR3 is TGTGCCAGCAGTTACTCGGGCGGGGAAAAGAGGTTCACAGATACGCAGTATTTT. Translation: CASSYSGGEKRFTDTQYF.

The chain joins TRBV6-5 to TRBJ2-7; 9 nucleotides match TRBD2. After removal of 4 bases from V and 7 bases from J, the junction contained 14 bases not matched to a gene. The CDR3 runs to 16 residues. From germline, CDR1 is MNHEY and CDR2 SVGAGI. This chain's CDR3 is CASSSPSGLAVGEQYF. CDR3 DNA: TGTGCCAGCAGTTCACCGTCGGGACTAGCAGTCGGTGAGCAGTACTTC.

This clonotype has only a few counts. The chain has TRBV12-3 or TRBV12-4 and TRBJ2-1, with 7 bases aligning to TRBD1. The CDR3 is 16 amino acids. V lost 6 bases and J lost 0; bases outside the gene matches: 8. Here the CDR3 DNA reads TGTGCCAGCAGGGCGGCGACAGGGAGCTCCTACAATGAGCAGTTCTTC. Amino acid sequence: CASRAATGSSYNEQFF.

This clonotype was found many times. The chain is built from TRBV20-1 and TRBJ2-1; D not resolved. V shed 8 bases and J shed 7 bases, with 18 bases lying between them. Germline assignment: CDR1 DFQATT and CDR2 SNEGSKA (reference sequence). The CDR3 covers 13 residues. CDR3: CSSLSLTVNEQFF. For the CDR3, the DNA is TGCAGTTCTTTGAGCCTAACAGTGAATGAGCAGTTCTTC.

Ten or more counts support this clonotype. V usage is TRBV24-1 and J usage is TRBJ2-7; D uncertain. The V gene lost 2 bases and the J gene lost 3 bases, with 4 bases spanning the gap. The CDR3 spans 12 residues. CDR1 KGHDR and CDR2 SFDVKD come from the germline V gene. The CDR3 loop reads CATSDYGYEQYF. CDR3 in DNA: TGTGCCACCAGTGATTATGGCTACGAGCAGTACTTC.

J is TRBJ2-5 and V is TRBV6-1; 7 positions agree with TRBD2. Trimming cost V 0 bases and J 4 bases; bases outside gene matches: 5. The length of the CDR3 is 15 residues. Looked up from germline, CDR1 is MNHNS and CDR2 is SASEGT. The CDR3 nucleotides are TGTGCCAGCAGTGAAGCCGGGGGAGGGAGAGAGACCCAGTACTTC. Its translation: CASSEAGGGRETQYF.

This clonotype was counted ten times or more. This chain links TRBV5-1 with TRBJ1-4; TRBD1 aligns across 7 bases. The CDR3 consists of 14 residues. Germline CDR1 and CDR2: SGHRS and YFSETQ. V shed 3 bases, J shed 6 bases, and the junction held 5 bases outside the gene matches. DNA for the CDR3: TGCGCCAGCAGCTCCGGGACAGCCTATGAAAAACTGTTTTTT. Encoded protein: CASSSGTAYEKLFF.

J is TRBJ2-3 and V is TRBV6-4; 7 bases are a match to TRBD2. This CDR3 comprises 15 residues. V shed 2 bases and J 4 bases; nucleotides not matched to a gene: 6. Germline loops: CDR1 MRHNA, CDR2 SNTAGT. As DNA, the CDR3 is TGTGCCAGCAGTGACGAGCCGGGGGGTGCAGATACGCAGTATTTT. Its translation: CASSDEPGGADTQYF.

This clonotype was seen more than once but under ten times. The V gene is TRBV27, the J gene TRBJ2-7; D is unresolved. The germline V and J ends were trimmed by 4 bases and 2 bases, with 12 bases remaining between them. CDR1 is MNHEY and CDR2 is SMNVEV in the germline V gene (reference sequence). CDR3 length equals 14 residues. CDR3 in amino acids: CASSSPYGTYEQYF. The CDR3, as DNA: TGTGCCAGCAGTTCCCCTTACGGAACCTACGAGCAGTACTTC.

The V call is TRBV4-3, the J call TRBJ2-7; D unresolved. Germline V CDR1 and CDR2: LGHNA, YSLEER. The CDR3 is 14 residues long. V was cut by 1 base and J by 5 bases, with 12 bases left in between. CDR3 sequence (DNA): TGCGCCAGCAGCCAAGGTATAGGGTTGAACGAGCAGTACTTC. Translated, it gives CASSQGIGLNEQYF.

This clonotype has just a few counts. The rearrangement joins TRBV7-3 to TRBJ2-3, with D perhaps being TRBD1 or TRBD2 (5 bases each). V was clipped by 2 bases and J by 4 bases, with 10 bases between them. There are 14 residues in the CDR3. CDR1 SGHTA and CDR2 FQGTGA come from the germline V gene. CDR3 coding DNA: TGTGCCAGCAGCTTAGGGGGTTTCGCAGATACGCAGTATTTT. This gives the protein CASSLGGFADTQYF.

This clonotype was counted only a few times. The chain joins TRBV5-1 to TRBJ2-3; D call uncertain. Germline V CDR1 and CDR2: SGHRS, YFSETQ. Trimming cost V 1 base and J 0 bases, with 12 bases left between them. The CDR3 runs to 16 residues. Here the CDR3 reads CASSLLVAMSTDTQYF. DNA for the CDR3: TGCGCCAGCAGCTTGTTGGTAGCAATGAGCACAGATACGCAGTATTTT.

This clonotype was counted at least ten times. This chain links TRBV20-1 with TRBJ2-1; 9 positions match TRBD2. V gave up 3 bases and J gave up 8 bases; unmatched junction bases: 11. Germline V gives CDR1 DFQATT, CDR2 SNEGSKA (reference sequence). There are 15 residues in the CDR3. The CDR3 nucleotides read TGCAGTGCTAGGCGGCCAGCGGGAGGTTCCCATGAGCAGTTCTTC. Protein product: CSARRPAGGSHEQFF.

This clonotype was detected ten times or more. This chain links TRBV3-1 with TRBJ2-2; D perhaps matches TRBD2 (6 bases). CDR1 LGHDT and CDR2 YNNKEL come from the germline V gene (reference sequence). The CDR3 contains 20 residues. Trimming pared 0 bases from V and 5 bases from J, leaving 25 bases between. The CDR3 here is CASSQEKPSGRGRLTGELFF. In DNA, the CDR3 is TGTGCCAGCAGCCAAGAAAAGCCCTCCGGTCGGGGGAGGCTGACCGGGGAGCTGTTTTTT.